Given below is one T cell receptor beta chain in context. Its antigen is not known. Mismatch with germline at one junction end may stem from a read error. The germline CDR1 and CDR2 sequences are SEHNR and FQNEAQ (reference sequence). The CDR3 contains 12 residues. This sample was included in a study of cytomegalovirus exposure and HLA in healthy donors. Study-level background: Within the Caucasian-associated ancestry cluster were around 81% of the roughly 400 genotyped donors.

Overall study results and limits: The later analysis indicated that the majority of CMV-associated TCR beta chains appeared HLA-restricted. After further analysis at a later stage, roughly 16,000 TCR beta sequences were associated with HLA alleles at 0.05 false discovery rate. Three CMV-associated chains proved CMV antigen-specific in vitro.

The PCR employed 60 Vbeta primers together with 13 Jbeta primers. Sequencing used immunoSEQ multiplex PCR; TCRdb keeps in-frame clones, though not all of them. The table lists some 190,000 clones, 80% to 85% of them singletons. This sequence was found in a woman between 40 and 55 years old in good health and CMV-seronegative. What was sequenced was PBMCs. The chain combines TRBV7-9 with TRBJ1-5; a possible D gene is TRBD1 (6 bases). The DNA for the CDR3 is TGTTCCAGCAGCTTAGGGGACACAAAGCAGCATTTT. It codes for CSSSLGDTKQHF. The full variable domain, with the rest looked up from reference TRBV7-9 and TRBJ1-5, is DTGVSQNPRHKITKRGQNVTFRCDPISEHNRLYWYRQTLGQGPEFLTYFQNEAQLEKSRLLSDRFSAERPKGSFSTLEIQRTEQGDSAMYLCSSSLGDTKQHFGDGTRLSIL.